This is a list of T cell receptor beta chains from one sample in a study of vaccination effects on CD4 cells after COVID-19. Generated by immunoSEQ multiplex PCR, the TCRdb table keeps only in-frame clones and is missing some. The table shows approximately 19,000 clones, with roughly 70% occurring only once. These receptors have no known antigen. The sample here was CD4+ T cells from PBMCs cultured with a peptide pool, taken before COVID-19 vaccination. The receptors shown here come from a human donor who had a prior SARS-CoV-2 infection. Each CDR3 is given without its conserved first and last residue. D genes are given only for firm matches.

v_gene	d_gene	CDR3aa
TRBV7-2	NA	ASSPRGGAGNTIY
TRBV10-3	TRBD2	AISESSRGSGRFGNEQF
TRBV11-2	NA	ASSRPGVTEAF
TRBV2	NA	ASSASGTPYEQY
TRBV29-1	TRBD2	SGLAGGETQY
TRBV27	NA	ASSPMDGDQPQH
TRBV5-1	NA	ASSPADRIYNEQF
TRBV7-3	NA	ASSLGPTEMTEAF
TRBV20-1	NA	SARWDEKLF
TRBV29-1	TRBD2	SVGLAGRITDTQY
TRBV5-4	TRBD2	ASSGGGIDTQY
TRBV4-3	NA	ASSQDYREGPEAF
TRBV7-2	NA	ASSSTIVRGQF
TRBV5-6	NA	ASSLGGSSYNEQF
TRBV7-8	NA	ASSLDVAYSYEQY
TRBV4-1	NA	ASSRNEGSGANVLT
TRBV7-9	TRBD2	ASSSPLGLAVNEQF
TRBV19	TRBD1	ASSIQGATEAF
TRBV10-3	TRBD1	AMNDRAGYGYT
TRBV2	NA	ASSKDTLPTDTQY
TRBV29-1	TRBD1	SALTGDGYGYT
TRBV2	NA	ASIRDTSYEQY
TRBV19	NA	ASSGLAGSEAF
TRBV20-1	NA	SASTPRYGSWTDTQY
TRBV5-6	NA	ASTPGSKDTQY
TRBV7-8	TRBD2	ASSLVILAGYSGANVLT
TRBV7-2	TRBD2	ASSSFSGSYNEQF
TRBV28	NA	ASSSLHHEQY
TRBV30	TRBD1	AWSVQGGGSPLH
TRBV19	NA	ATQTDTYGYT
TRBV18	TRBD1	ASSQDRGDSPLH
TRBV11-3	TRBD1	ASSLTQGARYGYT
TRBV14	NA	ASSHEHLPSHGYT
TRBV10-3	NA	AISVSGGTDTQY
TRBV4-1	NA	ASSQVSVGYTEAF
TRBV9	TRBD1	ASSVATGGKETQY
TRBV7-2	NA	ASSHDGTADTEAF
TRBV18	NA	ASSPVLDSNTGELF
TRBV13	NA	ASSLSYGPGLGGYT
TRBV25-1	NA	ASSEWWSYEQY
TRBV5-1	NA	ASSFTTATEAF
TRBV6-6	NA	ASSREGEYGYT
TRBV6-5	NA	ASSYPPTAF
TRBV7-2	NA	ASSLAVTGGYT
TRBV5-1	NA	ASSLGLADAFVY